This is a list of T cell receptor beta chains from one sample in a study of CD8+CD57+ T cells in acquired aplastic anemia. A single record per CDR3 protein comes from TCRdb applying MiXCR to the reads. This sample carries 250,000 to 300,000 distinct CDR3 sequences, around three fifths of them seen once, and the ten largest clones take less than 10%. The specimen was sorted CD4+, CD8+, or CD8+CD57+ T cells (not recorded which) from PBMCs. These receptors were collected from a human donor with severe aplastic anemia or a healthy control (not recorded which). Each CDR3 is given with its conserved first and last residue. A D gene is named only where the DNA matches it firmly. A clone size is listed for some rows: how often the clone was seen (once, few, many), or a class if it is expanded.

TRBV20-1	NA	NA	TRBJ2-2	TGCAGTGCTCGTAGGGACATGAACACCGGGGAGCTGTTTTTT	CSARRDMNTGELFF
TRBV20-1	TRBD2	NA	TRBJ2-5	TGCAGTGCTAGGCAACCGGGGGGTCAAGAGACCCAGTACTTC	CSARQPGGQETQYF
TRBV7-9	NA	NA	TRBJ1-3	TGTGCCAGCAGCCCGCGAGGGGTTCCTGGAAACACCATATATTTT	CASSPRGVPGNTIYF
TRBV2	TRBD1	NA	TRBJ1-5	TGTGCCAGCACTCCGGGACAGGGGCCCAATCAGCCCCAGCATTTT	CASTPGQGPNQPQHF
TRBV11-2	TRBD2	NA	TRBJ2-6	TGTGCCAGCAGCGGTAGCGGGGCGAACTCTGGGGCCAACGTCCTGACTTTC	CASSGSGANSGANVLTF
TRBV5-1	NA	many	TRBJ1-1	TGCGCCAGCGGAACTTGGGGTGGGACTGAAGCTTTCTTT	CASGTWGGTEAFF
TRBV5-6	NA	NA	TRBJ2-5	TGTGCCAGCAGCTTGGATTCAAGCCAAGAGACTCAGTACTTC	CASSLDSSQETQYF
TRBV10-2	NA	few	TRBJ1-2	TGCGCCAGCAGACCAACAGAAGACTATGGCTACACCTTC	CASRPTEDYGYTF
TRBV7-9	TRBD2	NA	TRBJ2-5	TGTGCCAGCAGCCTCCACGGACTAGCGGGAGGACCCAGGACCCAGTACTTC	CASSLHGLAGGPRTQYF
TRBV10-2	NA	NA	TRBJ2-3	TGCGCCAGCAGCGCCGGGACGGGCTACACAGATACGCAGTATTTT	CASSAGTGYTDTQYF
TRBV6-1	NA	many	TRBJ2-7	TGTGCCGGTTCCAAGGACAGTCTCTACGAGCAGTACTTC	CAGSKDSLYEQYF
TRBV5-1	NA	NA	TRBJ2-7	TGCGCCAGCAGGACTTTCAACGAGCAGTACTTC	CASRTFNEQYF
TRBV7-9	NA	NA	TRBJ2-7	TGTGCCAGCAGCACGTTAGGCTACGAGCAGTACTTC	CASSTLGYEQYF
TRBV7-9	NA	few	TRBJ2-7	TGTGCCAGCAGCTTAGTAGGGCGCAGGAGCTCCTACGAGCAGTACTTC	CASSLVGRRSSYEQYF
TRBV5-1	NA	NA	TRBJ1-1	TGCGCCAGCATCGACAAGGCCAGTAATGAAGCTTTCTTT	CASIDKASNEAFF